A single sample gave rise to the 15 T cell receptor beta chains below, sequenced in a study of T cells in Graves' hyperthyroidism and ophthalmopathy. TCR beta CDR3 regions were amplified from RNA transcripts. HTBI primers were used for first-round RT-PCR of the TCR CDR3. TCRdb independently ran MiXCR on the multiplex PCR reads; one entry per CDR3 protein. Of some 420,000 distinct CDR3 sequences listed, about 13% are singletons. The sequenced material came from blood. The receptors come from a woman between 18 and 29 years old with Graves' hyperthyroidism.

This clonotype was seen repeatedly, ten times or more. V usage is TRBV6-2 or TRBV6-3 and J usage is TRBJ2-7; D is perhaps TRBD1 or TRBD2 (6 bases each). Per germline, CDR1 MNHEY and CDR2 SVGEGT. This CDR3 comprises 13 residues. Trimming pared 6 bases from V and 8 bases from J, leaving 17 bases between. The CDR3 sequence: CASRPTGADKQYF. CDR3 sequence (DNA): TGTGCCAGCAGACCCACGGGGGCCGATAAGCAGTACTTC.

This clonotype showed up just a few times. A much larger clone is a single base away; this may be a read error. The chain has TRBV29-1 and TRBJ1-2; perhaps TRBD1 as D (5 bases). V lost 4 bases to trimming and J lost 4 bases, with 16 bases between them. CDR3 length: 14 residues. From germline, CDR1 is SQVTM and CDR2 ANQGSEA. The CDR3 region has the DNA TGCAGCGTTGGGAAGCGACAGTCAACCTATGGCTACACCTTC. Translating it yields CSVGKRQSTYGYTF.

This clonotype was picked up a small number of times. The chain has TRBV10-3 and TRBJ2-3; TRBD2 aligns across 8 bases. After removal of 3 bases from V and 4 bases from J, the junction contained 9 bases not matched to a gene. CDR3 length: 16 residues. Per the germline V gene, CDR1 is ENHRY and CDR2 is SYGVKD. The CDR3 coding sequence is TGTGCCATCAGTGACCCGGGACTAGGTCCCCCAGATACGCAGTATTTT. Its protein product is CAISDPGLGPPDTQYF.

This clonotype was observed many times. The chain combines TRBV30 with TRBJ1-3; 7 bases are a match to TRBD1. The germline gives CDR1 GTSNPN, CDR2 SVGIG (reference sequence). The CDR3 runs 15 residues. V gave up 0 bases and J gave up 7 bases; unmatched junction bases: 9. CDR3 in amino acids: CAWSVPGGRGNTIYF. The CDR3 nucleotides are TGTGCCTGGAGTGTACCAGGGGGTCGAGGCAACACCATATATTTT.

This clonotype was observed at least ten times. This CDR3 is CASSGFGLAGVNEQFF. In nucleotides, the CDR3 is TGTGCCAGCAGCGGGTTCGGACTAGCGGGAGTTAATGAGCAGTTCTTC. J is TRBJ2-1 and V is TRBV7-9; 13 bases line up with TRBD2. The junction had 8 bases not matched to a gene; V was cut back by 5 bases and J by 7 bases. This CDR3 has 16 residues. The V gene's germline CDR1 is SEHNR and CDR2 FQNEAQ (reference sequence).

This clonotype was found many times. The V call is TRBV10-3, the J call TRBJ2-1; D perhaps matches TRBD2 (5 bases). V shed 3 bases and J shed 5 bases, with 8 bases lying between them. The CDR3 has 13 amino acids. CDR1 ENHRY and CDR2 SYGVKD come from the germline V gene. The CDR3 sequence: CAISDSADNEQFF. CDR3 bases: TGTGCCATCAGTGATAGCGCAGACAATGAGCAGTTCTTC.

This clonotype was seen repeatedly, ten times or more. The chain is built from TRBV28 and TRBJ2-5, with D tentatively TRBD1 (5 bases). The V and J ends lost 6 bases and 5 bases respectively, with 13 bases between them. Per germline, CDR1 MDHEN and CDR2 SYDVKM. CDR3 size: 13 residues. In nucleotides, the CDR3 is TGTGCCAGCAGGGCCGGAAGGGGTGAGACCCAGTACTTC. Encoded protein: CASRAGRGETQYF.

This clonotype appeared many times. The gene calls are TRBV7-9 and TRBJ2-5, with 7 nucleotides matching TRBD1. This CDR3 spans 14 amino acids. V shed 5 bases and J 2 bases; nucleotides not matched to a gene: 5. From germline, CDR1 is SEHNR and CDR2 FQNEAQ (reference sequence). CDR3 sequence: CASSEGAAQETQYF. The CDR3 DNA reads TGTGCCAGCAGCGAGGGGGCGGCACAAGAGACCCAGTACTTC.

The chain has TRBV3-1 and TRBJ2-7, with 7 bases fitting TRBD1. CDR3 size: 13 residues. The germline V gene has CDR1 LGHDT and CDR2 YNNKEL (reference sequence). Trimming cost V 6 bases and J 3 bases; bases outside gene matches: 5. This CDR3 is CASRGQLDYEQYF. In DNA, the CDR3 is TGTGCCAGCAGGGGACAGCTAGACTACGAGCAGTACTTC.

For the CDR3, the DNA is TGTGCCAGCAGCGGACAGGGGGCGGGGGGCGAGCAGTACTTC. This translates into CASSGQGAGGEQYF. The J gene is TRBJ2-7, the V gene TRBV6-1; 11 bases line up with TRBD1. Losses at the gene ends were 6 bases for V and 6 bases for J; bases not matched to a gene: 7. Per germline, CDR1 MNHNS and CDR2 SASEGT. The CDR3 runs 14 residues.

CDR3: CASSTLGRLAGVFEQFF. The CDR3 nucleotides read TGCGCCAGCAGCACACTGGGTCGGCTAGCGGGAGTTTTTGAGCAGTTCTTC. The rearrangement links TRBV5-1 to TRBJ2-1; 10 nucleotides align to TRBD2. The CDR3 runs to 17 residues. Germline CDR1 SGHRS, CDR2 YFSETQ. The V segment lost 4 bases and the J segment 9 bases; nucleotides outside the gene matches: 16.

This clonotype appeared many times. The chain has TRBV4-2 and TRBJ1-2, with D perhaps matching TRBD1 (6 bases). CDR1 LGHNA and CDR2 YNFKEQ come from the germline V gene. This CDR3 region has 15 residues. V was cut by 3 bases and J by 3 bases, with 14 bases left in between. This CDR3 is CASSHGGRADYGYTF. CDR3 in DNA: TGTGCCAGCAGCCATGGGGGCAGGGCAGACTATGGCTACACCTTC.

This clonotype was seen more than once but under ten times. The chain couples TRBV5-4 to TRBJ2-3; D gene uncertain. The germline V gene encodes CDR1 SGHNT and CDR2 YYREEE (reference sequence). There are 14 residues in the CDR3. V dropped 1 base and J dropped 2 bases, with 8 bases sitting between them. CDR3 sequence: CASSLTQNTDTQYF. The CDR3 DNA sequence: TGTGCCAGCAGCTTGACCCAGAACACAGATACGCAGTATTTT. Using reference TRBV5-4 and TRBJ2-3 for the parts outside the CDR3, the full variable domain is ETGVTQSPTHLIKTRGQQVTLRCSSQSGHNTVSWYQQALGQGPQFIFQYYREEENGRGNFPPRFSGLQFPNYSSELNVNALELDDSALYLCASSLTQNTDTQYFGPGTRLTVL.

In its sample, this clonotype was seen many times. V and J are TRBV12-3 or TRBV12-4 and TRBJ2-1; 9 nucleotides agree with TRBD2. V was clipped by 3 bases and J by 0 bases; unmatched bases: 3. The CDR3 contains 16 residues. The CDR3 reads CASSLASGVSYNEQFF. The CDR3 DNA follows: TGTGCCAGCAGTTTGGCTAGCGGGGTCTCCTACAATGAGCAGTTCTTC.

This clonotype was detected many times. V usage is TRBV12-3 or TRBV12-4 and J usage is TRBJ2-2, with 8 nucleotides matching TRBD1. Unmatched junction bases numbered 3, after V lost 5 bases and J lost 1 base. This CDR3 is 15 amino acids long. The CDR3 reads CASSRTGRNTGELFF. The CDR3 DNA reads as TGTGCCAGCAGTAGGACAGGGCGGAACACCGGGGAGCTGTTTTTT.